The rows below give T cell receptor beta chains drawn from one sample of a study of T cell responses to AZD1222 COVID-19 vaccine. Measured with immunoSEQ multiplex PCR; TCRdb has only the in-frame clones, and not every one. The profile shows tens of thousands of clones, around 87% of them singletons. The starting material was peripheral blood, obtained 28 days after the second AZD1222 dose. These receptors were collected from an adult who received the AZD1222 COVID-19 vaccine. Both conserved end residues are part of each CDR3. The order of the fields is CDR3 length, D gene, J gene, V gene, clone size, CDR3 protein, CDR3 DNA. A D gene is named only where the DNA matches it firmly. Size is omitted from some rows. Given values are once, few, many or a class for expanded clones.

CDR3 length: 15; D gene: NA; J gene: TRBJ1-4; V gene: TRBV28; clone size: NA; CDR3 protein: CASRQAPATNEKLFF; CDR3 DNA: TGTGCCAGCAGGCAAGCCCCTGCAACTAATGAAAAACTGTTTTTT
CDR3 length: 13; D gene: NA; J gene: TRBJ2-7; V gene: TRBV9; clone size: once; CDR3 protein: CASSAGTDYEQYF; CDR3 DNA: TGTGCCAGCAGCGCGGGGACGGACTACGAGCAGTACTTC
CDR3 length: 16; D gene: NA; J gene: TRBJ1-1; V gene: TRBV9; clone size: NA; CDR3 protein: CASSVSPRTVNTEAFF; CDR3 DNA: TGTGCCAGCAGCGTATCCCCCCGGACGGTGAACACTGAAGCTTTCTTT
CDR3 length: 15; D gene: TRBD2; J gene: TRBJ2-7; V gene: TRBV7-2; clone size: NA; CDR3 protein: CASSLSGTTSYEQYF; CDR3 DNA: TGTGCCAGCAGCCTCAGCGGGACCACTTCCTACGAGCAGTACTTC
CDR3 length: 16; D gene: NA; J gene: TRBJ1-4; V gene: TRBV27; clone size: NA; CDR3 protein: CASGAWAGVTSEKLFF; CDR3 DNA: TGTGCCAGCGGCGCCTGGGCGGGAGTTACAAGTGAAAAACTGTTTTTT
CDR3 length: 17; D gene: TRBD2; J gene: TRBJ2-3; V gene: TRBV9; clone size: NA; CDR3 protein: CASSVAGGTASTDTQYF; CDR3 DNA: TGTGCCAGCAGCGTAGCGGGGGGAACGGCCAGCACAGATACGCAGTATTTT
CDR3 length: 15; D gene: NA; J gene: TRBJ2-5; V gene: TRBV24-1; clone size: NA; CDR3 protein: CATSEAVGGLETQYF; CDR3 DNA: TGTGCCACCAGTGAGGCCGTGGGGGGGCTTGAGACCCAGTACTTC
CDR3 length: 12; D gene: NA; J gene: TRBJ2-5; V gene: TRBV11-2; clone size: NA; CDR3 protein: CASSLGLETQYF; CDR3 DNA: TGTGCCAGCAGCTTAGGTTTAGAGACCCAGTACTTC
CDR3 length: 17; D gene: TRBD1; J gene: TRBJ1-5; V gene: TRBV20-1; clone size: NA; CDR3 protein: CSASTRTGDLSNQPQHF; CDR3 DNA: TGCAGTGCTAGTACGCGGACAGGGGATTTATCCAATCAGCCCCAGCATTTT
CDR3 length: 13; D gene: NA; J gene: TRBJ2-7; V gene: TRBV2; clone size: NA; CDR3 protein: CASSELSRYEQYF; CDR3 DNA: TGTGCCAGCAGTGAACTCTCTCGTTACGAGCAGTACTTC
CDR3 length: 14; D gene: NA; J gene: TRBJ1-6; V gene: TRBV6-1; clone size: NA; CDR3 protein: CATRGSQFLTPLHF; CDR3 DNA: TGTGCGACCCGCGGCAGTCAGTTTTTGACACCCCTCCACTTT
CDR3 length: 14; D gene: NA; J gene: TRBJ2-2; V gene: TRBV11-2; clone size: few; CDR3 protein: CASSLEGSTGELFF; CDR3 DNA: TGTGCCAGCAGCTTAGAGGGTAGCACCGGGGAGCTGTTTTTT
CDR3 length: 11; D gene: NA; J gene: TRBJ1-3; V gene: TRBV6-5; clone size: NA; CDR3 protein: CASSEGNTIYF; CDR3 DNA: TGTGCCAGCTCAGAAGGGAACACCATATATTTT
CDR3 length: 16; D gene: TRBD2; J gene: TRBJ2-3; V gene: TRBV5-4; clone size: NA; CDR3 protein: CASSFLLGTNTDTQYF; CDR3 DNA: TGTGCCAGCAGCTTTCTCCTCGGGACTAACACAGATACGCAGTATTTT
CDR3 length: 14; D gene: TRBD2; J gene: TRBJ2-5; V gene: TRBV5-4; clone size: once; CDR3 protein: CASSTAGGRETQYF; CDR3 DNA: TGTGCCAGCAGCACAGCGGGGGGGCGAGAGACCCAGTACTTC
CDR3 length: 12; D gene: NA; J gene: TRBJ1-5; V gene: TRBV7-2; clone size: NA; CDR3 protein: CASSAGPPPQHF; CDR3 DNA: TGTGCCAGCAGCGCCGGGCCACCGCCCCAGCATTTT
CDR3 length: 11; D gene: TRBD1; J gene: TRBJ1-1; V gene: TRBV30; clone size: NA; CDR3 protein: CAWSSEQGAFF; CDR3 DNA: TGTGCCTGGAGTTCGGAACAGGGGGCTTTCTTT
CDR3 length: 16; D gene: TRBD1; J gene: TRBJ1-6; V gene: TRBV25-1; clone size: NA; CDR3 protein: CASSEDTGTGVLPLHF; CDR3 DNA: TGTGCCAGCAGTGAAGACACGGGGACAGGGGTTCTTCCCCTCCACTTT
CDR3 length: 13; D gene: NA; J gene: TRBJ1-3; V gene: TRBV10-1; clone size: few; CDR3 protein: CASSEDSRDTIYF; CDR3 DNA: TGCGCCAGCAGTGAGGACAGCCGAGACACCATATATTTT
CDR3 length: 12; D gene: NA; J gene: TRBJ1-4; V gene: TRBV29-1; clone size: NA; CDR3 protein: CSVEDRTKELFF; CDR3 DNA: TGCAGCGTTGAAGATCGGACTAAGGAACTGTTTTTT
CDR3 length: 15; D gene: TRBD2; J gene: TRBJ2-3; V gene: TRBV2; clone size: few; CDR3 protein: CASRGLAGTADTQYF; CDR3 DNA: TGTGCCAGCAGAGGACTAGCGGGGACCGCAGATACGCAGTATTTT
CDR3 length: 14; D gene: NA; J gene: TRBJ2-1; V gene: TRBV4-1; clone size: NA; CDR3 protein: CASSQGGRSGEQFF; CDR3 DNA: TGCGCCAGCAGCCAGGGGGGGCGGTCGGGTGAGCAGTTCTTC
CDR3 length: 16; D gene: TRBD2; J gene: TRBJ2-3; V gene: TRBV19; clone size: NA; CDR3 protein: CASSRNSGGAADTQYF; CDR3 DNA: TGTGCCAGTAGTAGGAATAGCGGGGGGGCTGCAGATACGCAGTATTTT
CDR3 length: 16; D gene: TRBD1; J gene: TRBJ1-2; V gene: TRBV18; clone size: NA; CDR3 protein: CASSGTGGLPYYGYTF; CDR3 DNA: TGTGCCAGCTCAGGGACAGGGGGCCTCCCGTACTATGGCTACACCTTC
CDR3 length: 14; D gene: NA; J gene: TRBJ1-1; V gene: TRBV4-2; clone size: NA; CDR3 protein: CASSQDQGGTEAFF; CDR3 DNA: TGTGCCAGCAGCCAAGATCAGGGAGGAACTGAAGCTTTCTTT
CDR3 length: 16; D gene: NA; J gene: TRBJ1-5; V gene: TRBV19; clone size: NA; CDR3 protein: CASSIATDYSNQPQHF; CDR3 DNA: TGTGCCAGTAGTATCGCGACAGATTATAGCAATCAGCCCCAGCATTTT
CDR3 length: 11; D gene: NA; J gene: TRBJ1-1; V gene: TRBV4-1; clone size: NA; CDR3 protein: CASSQGSEAFF; CDR3 DNA: TGCGCCAGCAGCCAAGGATCTGAAGCTTTCTTT
CDR3 length: 15; D gene: NA; J gene: TRBJ2-2; V gene: TRBV11-2; clone size: once; CDR3 protein: CASSLAGANTGELFF; CDR3 DNA: TGTGCCAGCAGCTTAGCCGGGGCGAACACCGGGGAGCTGTTTTTT
CDR3 length: 14; D gene: TRBD1; J gene: TRBJ1-6; V gene: TRBV28; clone size: NA; CDR3 protein: CASSFQHSSTGGLF; CDR3 DNA: TGTGCCAGCAGTTTCCAGCATTCTTCGACAGGGGGGCTGTTT
CDR3 length: 15; D gene: TRBD1; J gene: TRBJ2-3; V gene: TRBV11-3; clone size: NA; CDR3 protein: CASSLGTGDTDTQYF; CDR3 DNA: TGTGCCAGCAGCTTGGGGACAGGAGACACAGATACGCAGTATTTT
CDR3 length: 19; D gene: TRBD1; J gene: TRBJ1-1; V gene: TRBV4-1; clone size: NA; CDR3 protein: CASSQVGPGQGLMNTEAFF; CDR3 DNA: TGCGCCAGCAGCCAAGTTGGTCCGGGACAGGGCCTTATGAACACTGAAGCTTTCTTT
CDR3 length: 13; D gene: NA; J gene: TRBJ1-2; V gene: TRBV28; clone size: NA; CDR3 protein: CASSLSTARGYTF; CDR3 DNA: TGTGCCAGCAGTTTAAGTACCGCTCGTGGCTACACCTTC
CDR3 length: 16; D gene: TRBD1; J gene: TRBJ1-4; V gene: TRBV19; clone size: NA; CDR3 protein: CASTVPGQGRREKLFF; CDR3 DNA: TGTGCCAGTACCGTCCCGGGACAGGGACGGCGCGAAAAACTGTTTTTT
CDR3 length: 15; D gene: NA; J gene: TRBJ1-5; V gene: TRBV10-3; clone size: NA; CDR3 protein: CAISESGVGNQPQHF; CDR3 DNA: TGTGCCATCAGTGAGTCTGGGGTGGGGAATCAGCCCCAGCATTTT
CDR3 length: 13; D gene: NA; J gene: TRBJ2-3; V gene: TRBV5-5; clone size: NA; CDR3 protein: CASSFPSTDTQYF; CDR3 DNA: TGTGCCAGCAGCTTTCCGTCTACAGATACGCAGTATTTT
CDR3 length: 14; D gene: NA; J gene: TRBJ2-3; V gene: TRBV5-1; clone size: NA; CDR3 protein: CASSLFRASDTQYF; CDR3 DNA: TGCGCCAGCAGCTTGTTCCGGGCATCAGATACGCAGTATTTT
CDR3 length: 15; D gene: NA; J gene: TRBJ2-5; V gene: TRBV2; clone size: NA; CDR3 protein: CASSPRQGVGETQYF; CDR3 DNA: TGTGCCAGCAGCCCACGGCAGGGAGTAGGAGAGACCCAGTACTTC
CDR3 length: 13; D gene: TRBD1; J gene: TRBJ1-2; V gene: TRBV7-8; clone size: NA; CDR3 protein: CASSGRGPEGYTF; CDR3 DNA: TGTGCCAGCAGCGGAAGGGGGCCCGAAGGCTACACCTTC
CDR3 length: 13; D gene: NA; J gene: TRBJ1-1; V gene: TRBV7-9; clone size: NA; CDR3 protein: CASSLFQHTEAFF; CDR3 DNA: TGTGCCAGCAGCTTATTTCAGCACACTGAAGCTTTCTTT
CDR3 length: 14; D gene: NA; J gene: TRBJ1-4; V gene: TRBV3-1/TRBV3-2; clone size: NA; CDR3 protein: CASSPRVGNEKLFF; CDR3 DNA: TGTGCCAGCAGCCCCCGGGTGGGGAATGAAAAACTGTTTTTT